This passage covers 25 T cell receptor beta chains from one sample sequenced in a study of cytomegalovirus exposure and HLA in healthy donors. The PCR was carried out with 60 Vbeta primers and 13 Jbeta primers. Profiling relied on immunoSEQ multiplex PCR, and the TCRdb table lists in-frame clones only, not all of them. The repertoire holds approximately 150,000 clones, with approximately 82% as singletons. The sample taken for sequencing was PBMCs. These TCRs come from a woman aged 55-70 years in good health and CMV-seropositive.

This chain's CDR3 is CANGQGHQPQHF. The CDR3, as DNA: TGTGCCAACGGACAGGGACATCAGCCCCAGCATTTT. The chain carries TRBV28 and TRBJ1-5; TRBD1 matches 8 bases. The CDR3 is made up of 12 amino acids. The ends lost 10 bases at V and 5 bases at J; junction bases unmatched: 4. Germline V gene sequence: CDR1 MDHEN, CDR2 SYDVKM.

This clone has a handful of counts. This chain joins TRBV5-1 and TRBJ2-7, with TRBD1 identical over 9 bases. Trimming cost V 2 bases and J 1 base; bases outside gene matches: 4. There are 15 residues in the CDR3. The germline V gene has CDR1 SGHRS and CDR2 YFSETQ. The CDR3 spells CASSFGDRDSYEQYF. The CDR3 bases are TGCGCCAGCAGCTTCGGGGACAGGGATTCCTACGAGCAGTACTTC.

This chain connects TRBV30 to TRBJ2-3; 8 bases fit TRBD2. J was trimmed by 6 bases and V by 3 bases; bases with no gene match: 8. The germline V gene encodes CDR1 GTSNPN and CDR2 SVGIG (reference sequence). The CDR3 contains 14 residues. The CDR3 protein is CAWSLGGGLDTQYF. The CDR3 bases are TGTGCCTGGAGCCTCGGGGGGGGCCTGGATACGCAGTATTTT.

The genes are TRBV7-9 and TRBJ1-4; D perhaps matches TRBD1 (6 bases). The germline V and J ends were trimmed by 7 bases and 6 bases, with 15 bases remaining between them. The CDR3 consists of 14 residues. CDR1 SEHNR and CDR2 FQNEAQ come from the germline V gene (reference sequence). The DNA of the CDR3 is TGTGCCAGCACCTATACAGGGTTGGATGAAAAACTGTTTTTT. Amino acid sequence: CASTYTGLDEKLFF.

The gene calls are TRBV5-1 and TRBJ2-5, with a possible D match to TRBD2 (5 bases). The DNA end is a closer match to TRBJ2-7, so the J assignment may be wrong. Germline V gene lookup returns CDR1 SGHRS and CDR2 YFSETQ. The CDR3 is 14 residues long. The CDR3 protein is CASSARPGLNEQYF. The CDR3 DNA reads as TGCGCCAGCAGCGCTCGGCCGGGGTTGAACGAGCAGTACTTC.

The chain employs TRBV4-2 and TRBJ2-1, with TRBD1 as a possible D gene (6 bases). The CDR3 is 14 amino acids. In germline, CDR1 is LGHNA, CDR2 YNFKEQ. Trimming shortened V by 5 bases and J by 11 bases, and 19 bases separated the two germline ends. The CDR3 reads CASSESRGSGQQFF. The CDR3 DNA reads as TGTGCCAGCAGCGAAAGTAGGGGGTCTGGACAGCAGTTCTTC.

This clone appeared a single time. Other DNA sequences from this sample encode an identical CDR3 as well. This sequence joins TRBV4-3 and TRBJ1-2; D is unclear. The CDR3 consists of 12 residues. V dropped 2 bases and J dropped 4 bases, with 5 bases sitting between them. Germline assignment: CDR1 LGHNA and CDR2 YSLEER. Written as DNA, the CDR3 is TGCGCCAGCAGCCAAAACAGCTATGGCTACACCTTC. It translates to CASSQNSYGYTF.

The genes are TRBV5-3 and TRBJ2-7, with a tentative D call TRBD1 (5 bases). TRBV5-3 is an open reading frame, and its role is uncertain. Trimming removed 3 bases at V and 0 bases at J, with 10 bases between. This CDR3 has 14 amino acids. CDR3 region: CARSSPDNSYEQYF. CDR3 in DNA: TGTGCCAGAAGCTCACCGGACAACTCCTACGAGCAGTACTTC.

Comment on this clone: The junction and the germline gene differ at one end; a read error may be behind it. The CDR3 reads CASSFFTGTSPGELFF. The CDR3 DNA follows: TGTGCTAGCAGCTTCTTTACCGGGACTAGCCCCGGGGAGCTGTTTTTT. The V gene is TRBV7-7, the J gene TRBJ2-2; 9 nucleotides agree with TRBD2. Germline lookup yields CDR1 SSHAT and CDR2 FNYEAQ (reference sequence). The CDR3 contains 16 residues.

The chain couples TRBV7-9 to TRBJ2-5; a possible D gene is TRBD2 (5 bases). Germline values: CDR1 SEHNR, CDR2 FQNEAQ (reference sequence). The ends were cut back, 7 bases at V and 7 bases at J, with 19 bases in the middle. The CDR3 has 14 amino acids. In DNA, the CDR3 is TGTGCCAGCACCTCACCGCGGGCCGTAGGGACCCAGTACTTC. It translates to CASTSPRAVGTQYF.

This clone was counted between two and nine times. CDR3 nucleotides: TGTGCCAGCAGCTTAGCCCGCGAGGGGCAGTTCTTC. Encoded protein: CASSLAREGQFF. The rearrangement joins TRBV7-9 to TRBJ2-1; tentatively, D is TRBD2 (5 bases). Trimming took off 0 bases at V and 12 bases at J, with 9 bases between the two ends. The CDR3 sequence is 12 residues long. The germline V gene encodes CDR1 SEHNR and CDR2 FQNEAQ (reference sequence). Full variable domain (outside the CDR3, taken from reference TRBV7-9 and TRBJ2-1): DTGVSQNPRHKITKRGQNVTFRCDPISEHNRLYWYRQTLGQGPEFLTYFQNEAQLEKSRLLSDRFSAERPKGSFSTLEIQRTEQGDSAMYLCASSLAREGQFFGPGTRLTVL.

The chain employs TRBV6-5 and TRBJ2-1; the match to TRBD2 covers 8 bases. The CDR3 totals 15 residues. Per germline, CDR1 MNHEY and CDR2 SVGAGI. V trimming: 0 bases; J trimming: 9 bases; junction bases outside the gene matches: 7. CDR3 bases: TGTGCCAGCAGTTACTCGACGGGACTAGTAGTTGAGCAGTTCTTC. The encoded protein is CASSYSTGLVVEQFF.

As to this clone: The junction departs from germline at one end; a sequencing error may be responsible. The genes are TRBV16 and TRBJ1-4; the match to TRBD1 covers 12 bases. This CDR3 is 12 amino acids long. Germline V gene sequence: CDR1 KGHSY, CDR2 FQNENV. The CDR3 nucleotides read TGTGCCAGCACCAAGGGGGGACAGGGGGCGATTTTT. This translates into CASTKGGQGAIF.

The rearrangement uses TRBV10-3 and TRBJ2-7, with 7 bases identical to TRBD1. The junction had 13 bases not matched to a gene; V was cut back by 6 bases and J by 5 bases. There are 15 residues in the CDR3. CDR1 is ENHRY, CDR2 SYGVKD, per germline. In DNA, the CDR3 is TGTGCCATCAGCTCCAGGGACAGTGGCTCTCACGAGCAGTACTTC. Amino acid sequence: CAISSRDSGSHEQYF.

V and J are TRBV7-9 and TRBJ2-7; weak D call: TRBD1 (6 bases). Trimming stripped 9 bases from V and 1 base from J, with 19 bases between. Looked up from germline, CDR1 is SEHNR and CDR2 is FQNEAQ (reference sequence). The CDR3 sequence is 15 residues long. Here the CDR3 reads CASSAWGQLSYEQYF. CDR3 in DNA: TGTGCCAGTTCTGCTTGGGGGCAGCTGTCCTACGAGCAGTACTTC.

The chain joins TRBV9 to TRBJ2-5; 7 bases align to TRBD2. Germline V gene data show CDR1 as SGDLS and CDR2 as YYNGEE. The length of the CDR3 is 17 residues. With 4 bases clipped from V and 5 bases from J, the junction kept 17 bases outside the gene matches. The CDR3 DNA sequence: TGTGCCAGCAGCTCAAGAGAATGGTCGGGAGGAGGGGAGACCCAGTACTTC. Its translation is CASSSREWSGGGETQYF.

V and J are TRBV19 and TRBJ1-4, with TRBD1 matching 8 bases. The CDR3 contains 11 residues. The germline gives CDR1 LNHDA, CDR2 SQIVND (reference sequence). V shed 9 bases, J shed 7 bases, and the junction held 1 base outside the gene matches. The CDR3 protein is CASQGAEKLFF. DNA of the CDR3: TGTGCCAGCCAGGGGGCTGAAAAACTGTTTTTT.

This chain connects TRBV5-4 to TRBJ2-5; possible D gene TRBD2, 6 bases. The J call is doubtful: the DNA matches TRBJ2-7 better. The CDR3 sequence is 13 residues long. The germline gives CDR1 SGHNT, CDR2 YYREEE (reference sequence). The CDR3: CASSSGLAYEQYF. CDR3 nucleotides: TGTGCCAGCAGCTCGGGACTCGCCTACGAGCAGTACTTC.

The chain uses TRBV19 and TRBJ2-3; perhaps TRBD1 as D (5 bases). V was clipped by 5 bases and J by 3 bases, with 12 bases between them. Germline V gene lookup returns CDR1 LNHDA and CDR2 SQIVND (reference sequence). The CDR3 covers 14 residues. The chain's CDR3 is CASSSTPGTDTQYF. DNA of the CDR3: TGTGCCAGTAGTTCTACCCCAGGGACAGATACGCAGTATTTT.

J is TRBJ2-3 and V is TRBV18; a weak D match, TRBD2 (6 bases). The V end was cut by 1 base, the J end by 4 bases, with 6 bases between. This CDR3 has 13 residues. Germline V gene lookup returns CDR1 KGHSH and CDR2 LQKENI. CDR3 amino acids: CASSPREADTQYF. As DNA, the CDR3 is TGTGCCAGCTCACCACGGGAGGCAGATACGCAGTATTTT.

The V and J genes are TRBV15 and TRBJ2-5, with 8 bases matching TRBD2. From germline, CDR1 is LNHNV and CDR2 YYDKDF (reference sequence). V lost 4 bases and J lost 5; bases outside the gene matches: 9. The CDR3 contains 15 residues. The CDR3 reads CATSTGTSFIETQYF. Written as DNA, the CDR3 is TGTGCCACCAGCACCGGGACTAGTTTTATCGAGACCCAGTACTTC.

The V call is TRBV29-1, the J call TRBJ2-5, with 11 positions matching TRBD1. The V segment lost 8 bases and the J segment 9 bases; nucleotides outside the gene matches: 14. Germline V gene sequence: CDR1 SQVTM, CDR2 ANQGSEA. This CDR3 region has 14 residues. This CDR3 reads CSIRPGQGVQAQYF. The CDR3 DNA reads TGCAGCATAAGACCGGGACAGGGGGTCCAGGCCCAGTACTTC.

This chain joins TRBV5-4 and TRBJ2-3; 10 nucleotides match TRBD1. From germline, CDR1 is SGHNT and CDR2 YYREEE (reference sequence). The trim removed 1 base at V and 5 bases at J, leaving 1 base unmatched. The CDR3 consists of 14 residues. CDR3 region: CASSLRTGGDTQYF. The CDR3 DNA reads as TGTGCCAGCAGCTTGAGGACAGGGGGAGATACGCAGTATTTT. Together with reference TRBV5-4 and TRBJ2-3, the CDR3 gives the full variable domain: ETGVTQSPTHLIKTRGQQVTLRCSSQSGHNTVSWYQQALGQGPQFIFQYYREEENGRGNFPPRFSGLQFPNYSSELNVNALELDDSALYLCASSLRTGGDTQYFGPGTRLTVL.

For this clone: Other nucleotide sequences from this sample produce the same CDR3. The rearrangement joins TRBV7-2 to TRBJ1-1; a possible D gene is TRBD1 (5 bases). The CDR3 loop spans 14 amino acids. Trimming left V 3 bases short and J 2 bases short, with 10 bases between. Germline V CDR1 and CDR2: SGHTA, FQGNSA. CDR3 amino acids: CASSLGQGNTEAFF. In DNA form, the CDR3 reads TGTGCCAGCAGCTTGGGGCAGGGTAACACTGAAGCTTTCTTT.

The chain combines TRBV19 with TRBJ1-1; the D gene is possibly TRBD1 (5 bases). Trimming shortened V by 7 bases and J by 3 bases, and 9 bases separated the two germline ends. Germline CDR1 reads LNHDA; CDR2 reads SQIVND (reference sequence). The CDR3 sequence is 12 residues long. The CDR3 is CASTPGYTEAFF. The CDR3 DNA sequence: TGTGCCAGTACCCCAGGGTACACTGAAGCTTTCTTT.